Described below is a single T cell receptor beta chain sequence and its context. Its specific antigen is unknown. Sequence at one end of the junction differs from germline and may be a read error. The record originates from a study of T cell changes during pregnancy in multiple sclerosis (dated by TCRdb to 2018 to 2020). General notes on the study: Changes in the T cell repertoire over the course of pregnancy were examined in this study in women with multiple sclerosis.

Based on the germline V gene, the CDR1 and CDR2 sequences are SGHDN and FVKESK. The CDR3 sequence holds 13 residues, the cysteine and phenylalanine included. The only DNA kept is the CDR3, 39 bases in frame from the first base. The library was made by the immunoSEQ multiplex PCR assay. TCRdb obtained this table from immuneACCESS and retained in-frame rearrangements with V and J assigned. These tables miss some clones; where compared with another copy, unresolved V genes account for less than half of the shortfall, and the remainder is unexplained. This sample has about 51,000 clones in its table, and 93% of those were observed once. In total, the top ten clones hold under 2% of the sample.

The sequence was collected from a female donor with multiple sclerosis, enrolled in a pregnancy study. The specimen was peripheral blood, collected in the second trimester of pregnancy. The rearranged segments are TRBV14 and TRBJ2-7, and the D gene may be TRBD2, 5 bases matching. The DNA sequence is TGTGCCAGCAGCCAAGATCTTAGAGCGGTTCTCGACTTC. Its protein reads: CASSQDLRAVLDF.